This entry lists 4 T cell receptor beta chains sequenced from one sample in a study of regulatory T cells in long-lasting Graves disease. Through Arm-PCR of CDR3 regions and iRepertoire HTBI primers, TCR beta libraries were built. Using its own MiXCR run on the multiplex PCR reads, TCRdb lists one record per CDR3 protein. This table has approximately 690,000 distinct CDR3 sequences, around 30% appearing once. Time point of the sample: persistent/refractory GD, antithyroid drugs over 5 years with positive TRAb. Researchers made the TCR library from RNA that was extracted from PBMCs. Source: peripheral blood mononuclear cells (PBMCs), taken when the disease was refractory, from a patient treated with antithyroid drugs. These receptors were collected from a female donor with Graves disease.

This clonotype was seen many times. The chain combines TRBV6-1 with TRBJ1-2, with unresolved D. The CDR3 extends over 14 amino acids. CDR1 and CDR2 from the germline V gene are MNHNS and SASEGT. V dropped 1 base and J dropped 4 bases, with 10 bases sitting between them. CDR3 nucleotides: TGTGCCAGCAGTGAAGAGGCGGGGATCTATGGCTACACCTTC. Its protein is CASSEEAGIYGYTF.

V is TRBV6-1 and J is TRBJ2-3; TRBD2 aligns across 11 bases. The germline V gene encodes CDR1 MNHNS and CDR2 SASEGT. The CDR3 has 15 amino acids. The ends lost 6 bases at V and 2 bases at J; junction bases unmatched: 4. As DNA, the CDR3 is TGTGCCAGCAGGGAGACTAGCGGGAACACAGATACGCAGTATTTT. This translates into CASRETSGNTDTQYF.

As concerns this clonotype: This may come from a read error, since a much larger clone is one base off. The chain joins TRBV12-3 or TRBV12-4 to TRBJ1-4; 10 nucleotides line up with TRBD1. The DNA end favors TRBJ1-6, so the J call may be wrong. This CDR3 is built from 15 residues. As DNA, the CDR3 is TGTGCCAGCAGTTCAAGACAGGGGGCGAGTTCACCCCTCCACTTT. Translated, it gives CASSSRQGASSPLHF.

The chain recombines TRBV5-1 with TRBJ1-1; 8 bases are shared with TRBD1. The CDR3 contains 15 residues. CDR1 SGHRS and CDR2 YFSETQ come from the germline V gene. With V trimmed by 0 bases and J by 3 bases, 4 bases remained unmatched. The DNA of the CDR3 is TGCGCCAGCAGCTTGGTTGGGACAGGCGACACTGAAGCTTTCTTT. Encoded protein: CASSLVGTGDTEAFF.